One and the same sample provided the 8 T cell receptor beta chains below, sequenced in a study of blood T cell repertoires in COVID-19. The assay was immunoSEQ multiplex PCR, and TCRdb's table has in-frame clones only and misses some. The sample comprises 260,000 or so clones, 85% to 90% of which are singletons, and about 16% rests with the top ten. Sample: PBMCs or T cells enriched from blood (not recorded which). These receptors originate from a man aged 18 to 30 who had recovered from COVID-19.

This chain uses TRBV10-2 with TRBJ1-2, with D perhaps matching TRBD1 (6 bases). The CDR3 loop spans 15 amino acids. V shed 2 bases and J shed 1 base, with 11 bases lying between them. Per germline, CDR1 WSHSY and CDR2 SAAADI. The chain's CDR3 is CASSEGQHFNYGYTF. CDR3 nucleotide sequence: TGCGCCAGCAGTGAGGGACAGCACTTTAACTATGGCTACACCTTC.

The CDR3 region is CASSLILAGGPGGSEQFF. CDR3 nucleotide sequence: TGCGCCAGCAGCTTGATACTAGCGGGAGGCCCGGGGGGAAGTGAGCAGTTCTTC. This chain uses TRBV5-1 with TRBJ2-1; 12 nucleotides line up with TRBD2. The CDR3 totals 18 residues. J gave up 9 bases and V 1 base, and 14 bases lay outside the gene matches. The germline CDR1 and CDR2 sequences are SGHRS and YFSETQ.

The J gene is TRBJ2-1, the V gene TRBV10-3, with D possibly being TRBD1 (6 bases). The CDR3 spans 13 residues. Germline CDR1 reads ENHRY; CDR2 reads SYGVKD. Between the trimmed V and J ends, which lost 6 bases and 5 bases, there was a span of 11 bases. The CDR3 loop reads CAIRGATDNEQFF. In DNA, the CDR3 is TGTGCCATCAGGGGGGCGACAGACAATGAGCAGTTCTTC.

The chain recombines TRBV6-1 with TRBJ2-1; D remains ambiguous. Germline V gene lookup returns CDR1 MNHNS and CDR2 SASEGT. The CDR3 is 12 residues long. V was trimmed by 2 bases and J by 6 bases, leaving 5 bases between them. The DNA for the CDR3 is TGTGCCAGCAGTGAACTTCCCAATGAGCAGTTCTTC. As protein: CASSELPNEQFF.

The rearrangement joins TRBV28 to TRBJ2-1; a weak D match, TRBD2 (5 bases). CDR1 MDHEN and CDR2 SYDVKM come from the germline V gene. Trimming removed 5 bases from V and 6 bases from J, with 11 bases in between. CDR3 length: 13 amino acids. The CDR3 protein is CASSPGIPNEQFF. The CDR3 DNA reads TGTGCCAGCAGTCCCGGGATACCCAATGAGCAGTTCTTC.

CDR3 in amino acids: CASSAGLANPYEQYF. CDR3 nucleotide sequence: TGTGCCAGCAGCGCTGGACTAGCGAATCCCTACGAGCAGTACTTC. The chain joins TRBV7-9 to TRBJ2-7, with 9 bases matching TRBD2. The CDR3 spans 15 residues. CDR1 is SEHNR and CDR2 is FQNEAQ in the germline V gene (reference sequence). Trimming at V came to 5 bases and at J to 2 bases, leaving 7 bases not matched to a gene.

The chain recombines TRBV6-2 or TRBV6-3 with TRBJ1-5, with a possible D match to TRBD1 (5 bases). This CDR3 is built from 15 residues. Deletions cut 5 bases from V and 4 bases from J, with 15 bases between. In germline, CDR1 is MNHEY, CDR2 SVGEGT. The CDR3 is CASSALGGWNQPQHF. CDR3 in DNA: TGTGCCAGCAGTGCTCTGGGGGGATGGAATCAGCCCCAGCATTTT.

The V call is TRBV11-3, the J call TRBJ2-3, with D perhaps matching TRBD1 (5 bases). Per germline, CDR1 SGHNT and CDR2 YENEEA. The CDR3 contains 15 residues. Between the trimmed V and J ends, which lost 8 bases and 3 bases, there was a span of 18 bases. The CDR3, as DNA: TGTGCCAGCCGACGAACCGACAGACCTACAGATACGCAGTATTTT. It specifies CASRRTDRPTDTQYF.